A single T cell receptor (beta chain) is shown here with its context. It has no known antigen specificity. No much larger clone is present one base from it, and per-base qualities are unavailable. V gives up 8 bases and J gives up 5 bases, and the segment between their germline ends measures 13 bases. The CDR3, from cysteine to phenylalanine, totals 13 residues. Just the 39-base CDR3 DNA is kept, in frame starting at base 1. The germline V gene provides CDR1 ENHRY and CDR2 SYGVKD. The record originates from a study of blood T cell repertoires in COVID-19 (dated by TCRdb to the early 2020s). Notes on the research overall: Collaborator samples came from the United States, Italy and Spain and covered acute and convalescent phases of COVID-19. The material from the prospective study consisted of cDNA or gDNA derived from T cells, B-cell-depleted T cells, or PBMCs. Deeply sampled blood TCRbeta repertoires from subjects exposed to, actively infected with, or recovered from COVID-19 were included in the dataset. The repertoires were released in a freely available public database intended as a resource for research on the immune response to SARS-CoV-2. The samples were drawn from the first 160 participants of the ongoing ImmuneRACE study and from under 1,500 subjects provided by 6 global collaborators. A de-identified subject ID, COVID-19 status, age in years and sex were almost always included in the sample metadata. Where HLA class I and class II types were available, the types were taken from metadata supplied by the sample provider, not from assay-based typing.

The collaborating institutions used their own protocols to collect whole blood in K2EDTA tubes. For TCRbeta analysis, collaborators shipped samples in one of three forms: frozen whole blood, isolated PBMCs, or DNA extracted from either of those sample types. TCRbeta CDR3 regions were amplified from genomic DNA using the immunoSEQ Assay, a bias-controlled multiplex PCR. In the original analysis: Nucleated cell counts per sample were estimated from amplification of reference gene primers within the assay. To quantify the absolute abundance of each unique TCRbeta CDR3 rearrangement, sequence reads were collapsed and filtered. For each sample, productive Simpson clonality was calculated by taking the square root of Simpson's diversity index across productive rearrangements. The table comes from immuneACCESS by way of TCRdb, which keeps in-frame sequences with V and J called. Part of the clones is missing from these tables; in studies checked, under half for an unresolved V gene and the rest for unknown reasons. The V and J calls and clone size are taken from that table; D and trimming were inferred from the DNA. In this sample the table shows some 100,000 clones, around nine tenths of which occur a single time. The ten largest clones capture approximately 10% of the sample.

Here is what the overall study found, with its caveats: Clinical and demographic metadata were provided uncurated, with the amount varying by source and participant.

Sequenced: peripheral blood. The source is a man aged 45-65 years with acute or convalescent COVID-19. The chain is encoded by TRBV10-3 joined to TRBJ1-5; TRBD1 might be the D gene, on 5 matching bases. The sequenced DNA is TGTGCCATCTCTGGAAGGGGCGATCAGCCCCAGCATTTT. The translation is CAISGRGDQPQHF.